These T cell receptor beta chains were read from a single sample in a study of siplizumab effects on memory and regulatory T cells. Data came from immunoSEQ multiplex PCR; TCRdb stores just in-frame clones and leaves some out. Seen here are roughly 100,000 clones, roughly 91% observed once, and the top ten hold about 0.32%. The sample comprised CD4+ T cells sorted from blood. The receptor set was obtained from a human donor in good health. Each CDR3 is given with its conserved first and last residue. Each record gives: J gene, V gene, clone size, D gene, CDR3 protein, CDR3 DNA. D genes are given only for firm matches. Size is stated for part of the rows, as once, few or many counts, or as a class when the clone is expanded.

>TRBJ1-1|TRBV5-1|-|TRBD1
CASSRDLRTGNTEAFF
TGCGCCAGCAGCCGGGACCTTAGGACAGGCAACACTGAAGCTTTCTTT
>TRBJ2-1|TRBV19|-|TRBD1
CASSPRTGVNEQFF
TGTGCCAGTAGTCCCCGGACAGGGGTCAATGAGCAGTTCTTC
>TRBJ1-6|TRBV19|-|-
CASSPTEYNSPLHF
TGTGCCAGCTCCCCAACGGAGTATAATTCACCCCTCCACTTT
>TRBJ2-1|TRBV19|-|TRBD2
CASSSGRSWNEQFF
TGTGCCAGTAGTAGCGGGAGGTCTTGGAATGAGCAGTTCTTC
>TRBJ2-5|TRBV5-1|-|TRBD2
CASSIGTSAQETQYF
TGCGCCAGCAGCATAGGGACTAGCGCCCAAGAGACCCAGTACTTC
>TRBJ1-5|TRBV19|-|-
CASSGGGSSNQPQHF
TGTGCCAGTAGCGGAGGAGGGAGTAGCAATCAGCCCCAGCATTTT
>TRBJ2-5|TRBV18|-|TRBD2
CASSLTAGGQQETQYF
TGTGCCAGCTCACTTACAGCGGGGGGCCAACAAGAGACCCAGTACTTC
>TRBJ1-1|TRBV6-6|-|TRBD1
CASSYSTGAEAFF
TGTGCCAGCAGTTATTCGACAGGGGCTGAAGCTTTCTTT
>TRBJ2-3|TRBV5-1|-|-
CASSLPTDTQYF
TGCGCCAGCAGCTTGCCCACAGATACGCAGTATTTT
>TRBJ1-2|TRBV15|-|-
CATRPIGEKNYGYTF
TGTGCCACCCGTCCCATTGGGGAGAAAAACTATGGCTACACCTTC
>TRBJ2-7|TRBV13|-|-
CASSLWGGGYEQYF
TGTGCCAGCAGCTTGTGGGGCGGCGGCTACGAGCAGTACTTC
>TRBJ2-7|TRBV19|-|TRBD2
CASSTGLAGLSYEQYF
TGTGCCAGTAGTACGGGACTAGCGGGACTTTCCTACGAGCAGTACTTC
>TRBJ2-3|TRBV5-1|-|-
CASKIDSSTDTQYF
TGCGCCAGCAAAATTGATTCAAGCACAGATACGCAGTATTTT
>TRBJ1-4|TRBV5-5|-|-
CASSLGPNEKLFF
TGTGCCAGCAGCTTGGGTCCTAATGAAAAACTGTTTTTT
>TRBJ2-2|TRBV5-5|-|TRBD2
CASSLAPAGGTGELFF
TGTGCCAGCAGCTTGGCTCCAGCGGGAGGGACCGGGGAGCTGTTTTTT
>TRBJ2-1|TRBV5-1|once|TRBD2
CASSLLLLAGGPSTYNEQFF
TGCGCCAGCAGCTTGCTTCTTCTAGCGGGAGGTCCCTCAACGTATAATGAGCAGTTCTTC
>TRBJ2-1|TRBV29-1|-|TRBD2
CSVGSEGPGRLAGHLSSYNEQFF
TGCAGCGTTGGATCTGAGGGTCCCGGACGGCTAGCGGGCCACCTAAGCTCCTACAATGAGCAGTTCTTC
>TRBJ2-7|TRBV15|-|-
CATSRDGRSYEQYF
TGTGCCACCAGCAGAGATGGCAGGAGCTACGAGCAGTACTTC
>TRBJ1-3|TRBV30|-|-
CAWSVRASGTGNTIYF
TGTGCCTGGAGTGTACGCGCAAGCGGGACTGGAAACACCATATATTTT
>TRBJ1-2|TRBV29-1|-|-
CSVGETPRQKFDYGYTF
TGCAGCGTTGGAGAGACGCCCAGGCAGAAATTCGACTATGGCTACACCTTC
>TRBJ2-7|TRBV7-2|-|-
CASSLTVGEQYF
TGTGCCAGCAGCTTAACAGTTGGGGAGCAGTACTTC
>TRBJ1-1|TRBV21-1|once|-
CASSQGRSNTEAFF
TGTGCCAGCAGCCAGGGACGGTCGAACACTGAAGCTTTCTTT
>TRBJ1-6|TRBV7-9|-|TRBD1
CASSYGQGNSPLHF
TGTGCCAGCAGCTACGGACAGGGTAATTCACCCCTCCACTTT
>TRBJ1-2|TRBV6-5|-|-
CASSYSTAENYGYTF
TGTGCCAGCAGTTACTCGACAGCGGAAAACTATGGCTACACCTTC
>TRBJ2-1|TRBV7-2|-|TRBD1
CVSGQGAANEQFF
TGTGTTTCAGGACAGGGGGCTGCCAATGAGCAGTTCTTC
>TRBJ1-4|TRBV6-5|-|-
CASGRVNEKLFF
TGTGCCAGCGGCAGGGTTAATGAAAAACTGTTTTTT
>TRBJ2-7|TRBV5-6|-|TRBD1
CASSLGQGSYEQYF
TGTGCCAGCAGCTTGGGACAGGGGTCGTACGAGCAGTACTTC
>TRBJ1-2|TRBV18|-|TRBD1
CASSSPDRGDYGYTF
TGTGCCAGCTCATCCCCAGACAGGGGCGACTATGGCTACACCTTC
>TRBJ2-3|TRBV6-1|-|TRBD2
CASASGRGWADTQYF
TGTGCCAGCGCCTCCGGGAGGGGTTGGGCAGATACGCAGTATTTT
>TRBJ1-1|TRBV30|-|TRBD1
CAWSGTVNTEAFF
TGTGCCTGGAGCGGGACAGTGAACACTGAAGCTTTCTTT
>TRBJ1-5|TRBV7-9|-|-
CASSFSGPGQPQHF
TGTGCCAGCAGCTTCTCTGGGCCCGGACAGCCCCAGCATTTT
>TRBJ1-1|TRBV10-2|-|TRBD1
CASSATGGGNTEAFF
TGCGCCAGCAGTGCGACAGGGGGTGGGAACACTGAAGCTTTCTTT
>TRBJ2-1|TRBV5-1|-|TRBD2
CASSSSGGLYNEQFF
TGCGCCAGCAGCTCAAGCGGGGGTCTCTACAATGAGCAGTTCTTC
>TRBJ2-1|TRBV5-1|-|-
CASSPRQRRSYNEQFF
TGCGCCAGCAGCCCACGCCAGCGTCGCTCCTACAATGAGCAGTTCTTC
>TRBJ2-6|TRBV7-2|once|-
CASSLSDGVRGVLTF
TGTGCCAGCAGCTTATCTGACGGAGTGCGGGGCGTCCTGACTTTC
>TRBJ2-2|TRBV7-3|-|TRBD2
CASSSGRYTGELFF
TGTGCCAGCAGTAGCGGGAGGTACACCGGGGAGCTGTTTTTT
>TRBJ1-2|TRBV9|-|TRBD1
CASSPSGQPYGYTF
TGTGCCAGCAGCCCCTCGGGACAGCCCTATGGCTACACCTTC
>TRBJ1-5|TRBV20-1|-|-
CSARPDQAQHF
TGCAGTGCTAGACCCGATCAGGCCCAGCATTTT
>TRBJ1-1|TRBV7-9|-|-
CASSLGLRTLKLMNTEAFF
TGTGCCAGCAGCTTAGGTTTACGGACACTAAAACTCATGAACACTGAAGCTTTCTTT
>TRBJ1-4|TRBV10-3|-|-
CAISDFAQGGEKLFF
TGTGCCATCAGTGATTTCGCACAGGGTGGCGAAAAACTGTTTTTT
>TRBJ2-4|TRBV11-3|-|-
CASSLAQGLQYF
TGTGCCAGCAGCTTAGCCCAGGGGCTTCAGTACTTC
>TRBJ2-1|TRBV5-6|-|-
CASSFSYNEQFF
TGTGCCAGCAGCTTTTCCTACAATGAGCAGTTCTTC
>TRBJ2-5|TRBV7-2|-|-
CASSLGWLVGTQYF
TGTGCCAGCAGCTTAGGGTGGCTTGTGGGGACCCAGTACTTC
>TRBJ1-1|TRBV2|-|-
CASRELNTEAFF
TGTGCCAGCAGGGAGTTGAACACTGAAGCTTTCTTT
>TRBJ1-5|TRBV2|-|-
CASSGRVTQPQHF
TGTGCCAGCAGTGGGAGAGTCACCCAGCCCCAGCATTTT
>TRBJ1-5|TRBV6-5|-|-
CASSSGYQPQHF
TGTGCCAGCAGTTCAGGTTATCAGCCCCAGCATTTT
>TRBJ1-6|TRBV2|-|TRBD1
CASNPTGDIFSPLHF
TGTGCCAGCAACCCGACAGGGGATATTTTTTCACCCCTCCACTTT
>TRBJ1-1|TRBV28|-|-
CASTSLATEAFF
TGTGCCAGCACAAGTTTAGCCACTGAAGCTTTCTTT
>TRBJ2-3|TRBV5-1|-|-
CASSLETPTDTQYF
TGCGCCAGCAGCTTGGAGACGCCGACAGATACGCAGTATTTT
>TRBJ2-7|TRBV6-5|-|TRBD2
CASSTSGKAYEQYF
TGTGCCAGCAGCACTAGCGGGAAAGCCTACGAGCAGTACTTC
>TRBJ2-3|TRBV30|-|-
CAWRMSGGTDTQYF
TGTGCCTGGAGGATGAGCGGAGGCACAGATACGCAGTATTTT
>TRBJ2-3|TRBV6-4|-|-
CASGAGHTDTQYF
TGTGCCAGTGGGGCCGGACACACAGATACGCAGTATTTT
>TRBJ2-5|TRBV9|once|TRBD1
CASSLGQGAIETQYF
TGTGCCAGCAGCTTAGGACAGGGTGCAATCGAGACCCAGTACTTC